These T cell receptor beta chains were read from a single sample in a study of blood T cell repertoires in COVID-19. The table came from immunoSEQ multiplex PCR; TCRdb's copy has only in-frame clones and leaves some out. The table includes some 270,000 clones, about 80% detected once. Sequenced input: PBMCs or T cells enriched from blood (not recorded which). These receptors all stem from a man aged 50 to 59 who had recovered from COVID-19. Both conserved end residues are part of each CDR3.

V gene: TRBV3-1/TRBV3-2; J gene: TRBJ1-4; CDR3 protein: CASTLRGGEKLFF
V gene: TRBV7-2; J gene: TRBJ1-2; CDR3 protein: CASSLILTPYYGYTF
V gene: TRBV27; J gene: TRBJ1-6; CDR3 protein: CASSRRDRTPLHF
V gene: TRBV7-9; J gene: TRBJ1-1; CDR3 protein: CASSILTGGETEAFF
V gene: TRBV21-1; J gene: TRBJ1-3; CDR3 protein: CASSNILGWGGPGNTIYF
V gene: TRBV4-1; J gene: TRBJ2-7; CDR3 protein: CASSQEKEYEQYF
V gene: TRBV27; J gene: TRBJ1-2; CDR3 protein: CASSRTRGREGGYTF
V gene: TRBV30; J gene: TRBJ2-3; CDR3 protein: CAWKLAGVREYF
V gene: TRBV11-1; J gene: TRBJ1-3; CDR3 protein: CASILSSGNTIYF
V gene: TRBV19; J gene: TRBJ1-5; CDR3 protein: CARGGGYSNQPQHF
V gene: TRBV11-2; J gene: TRBJ2-7; CDR3 protein: CASSPTYSYEQYF
V gene: TRBV7-9; J gene: TRBJ1-4; CDR3 protein: CASSLAQGILNEKLFF
V gene: TRBV25-1; J gene: TRBJ1-4; CDR3 protein: CASSETGPNEKLFF